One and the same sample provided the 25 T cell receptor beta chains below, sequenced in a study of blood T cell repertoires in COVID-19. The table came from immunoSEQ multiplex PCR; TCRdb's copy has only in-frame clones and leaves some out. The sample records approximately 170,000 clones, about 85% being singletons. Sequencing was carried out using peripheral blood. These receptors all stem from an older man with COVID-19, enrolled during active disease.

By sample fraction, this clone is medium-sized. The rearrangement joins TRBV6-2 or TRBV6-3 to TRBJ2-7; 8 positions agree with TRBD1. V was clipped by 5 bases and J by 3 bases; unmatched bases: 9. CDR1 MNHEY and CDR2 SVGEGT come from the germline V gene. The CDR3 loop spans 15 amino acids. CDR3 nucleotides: TGTGCCAGCAGTCCGGGACAGGTGCACTTCTACGAGCAGTACTTC. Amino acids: CASSPGQVHFYEQYF.

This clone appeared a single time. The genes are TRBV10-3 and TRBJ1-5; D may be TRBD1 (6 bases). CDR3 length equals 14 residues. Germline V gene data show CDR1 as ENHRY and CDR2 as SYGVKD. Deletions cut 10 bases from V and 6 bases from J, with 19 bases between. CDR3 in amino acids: CATQTGRDFQPQHF. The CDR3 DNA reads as TGTGCCACCCAAACAGGGAGGGACTTTCAGCCCCAGCATTTT.

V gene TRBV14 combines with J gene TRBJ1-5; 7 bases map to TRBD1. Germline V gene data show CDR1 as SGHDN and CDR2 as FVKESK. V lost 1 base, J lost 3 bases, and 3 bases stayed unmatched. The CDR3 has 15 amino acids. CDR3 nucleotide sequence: TGTGCCAGCAGCCAAGGGGGACAGCACAATCAGCCCCAGCATTTT. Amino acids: CASSQGGQHNQPQHF.

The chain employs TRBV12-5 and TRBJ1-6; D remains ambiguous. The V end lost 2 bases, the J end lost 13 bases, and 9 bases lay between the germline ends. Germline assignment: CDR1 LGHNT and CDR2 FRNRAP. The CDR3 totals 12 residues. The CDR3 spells CASGLLRSPLHF. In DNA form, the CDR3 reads TGTGCTAGTGGTTTGCTCCGGAGCCCCCTCCACTTT. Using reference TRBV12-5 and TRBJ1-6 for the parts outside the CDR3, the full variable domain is DARVTQTPRHKVTEMGQEVTMRCQPILGHNTVFWYRQTMMQGLELLAYFRNRAPLDDSGMPKDRFSAEMPDATLATLKIQPSEPRDSAVYFCASGLLRSPLHFGNGTRLTVT.

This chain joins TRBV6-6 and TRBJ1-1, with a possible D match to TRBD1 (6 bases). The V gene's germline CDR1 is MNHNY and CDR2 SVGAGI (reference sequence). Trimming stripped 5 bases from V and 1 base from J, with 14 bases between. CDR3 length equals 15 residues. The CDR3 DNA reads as TGTGCCAGCAGTGACCCCGGGACAACGAACACTGAAGCTTTCTTT. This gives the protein CASSDPGTTNTEAFF.

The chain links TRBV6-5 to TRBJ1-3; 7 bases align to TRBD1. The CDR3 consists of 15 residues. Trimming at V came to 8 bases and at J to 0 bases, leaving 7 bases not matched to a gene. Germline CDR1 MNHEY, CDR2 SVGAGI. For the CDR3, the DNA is TGTGCCAGCGGGGGACAGCCTGCCTCTGGAAACACCATATATTTT. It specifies CASGGQPASGNTIYF.

The CDR3 DNA is TGTGCCAGTAGTTCCCAGACAGGATCACCCCTCCACTTT. Its protein is CASSSQTGSPLHF. The V gene is TRBV19, the J gene TRBJ1-6, with D possibly being TRBD1 (6 bases). Trimming pared 5 bases from V and 10 bases from J, leaving 12 bases between. Germline V gives CDR1 LNHDA, CDR2 SQIVND (reference sequence). The CDR3 is 13 amino acids.

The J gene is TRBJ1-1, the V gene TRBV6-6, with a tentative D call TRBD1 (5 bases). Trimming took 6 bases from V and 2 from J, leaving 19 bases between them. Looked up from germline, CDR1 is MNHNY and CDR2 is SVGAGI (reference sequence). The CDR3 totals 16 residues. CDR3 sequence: CASSRGLDTSNTEAFF. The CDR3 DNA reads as TGTGCCAGCAGCCGAGGGTTGGACACAAGTAACACTGAAGCTTTCTTT.

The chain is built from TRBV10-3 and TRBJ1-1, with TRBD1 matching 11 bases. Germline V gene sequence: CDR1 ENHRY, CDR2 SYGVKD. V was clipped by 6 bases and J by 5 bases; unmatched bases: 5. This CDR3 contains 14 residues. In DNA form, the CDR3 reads TGTGCCATCAGGGACAGGGGGCGCGGAACTGAAGCTTTCTTT. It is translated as CAIRDRGRGTEAFF.

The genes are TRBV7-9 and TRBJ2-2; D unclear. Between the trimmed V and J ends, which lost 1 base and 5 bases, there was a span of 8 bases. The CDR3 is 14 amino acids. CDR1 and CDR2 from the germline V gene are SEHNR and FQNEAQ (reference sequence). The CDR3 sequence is CASSLDLSTGELFF. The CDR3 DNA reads TGTGCCAGCAGCTTAGATCTCTCTACCGGGGAGCTGTTTTTT. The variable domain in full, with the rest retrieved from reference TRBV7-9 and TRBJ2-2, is DTGVSQNPRHKITKRGQNVTFRCDPISEHNRLYWYRQTLGQGPEFLTYFQNEAQLEKSRLLSDRFSAERPKGSFSTLEIQRTEQGDSAMYLCASSLDLSTGELFFGEGSRLTVL.

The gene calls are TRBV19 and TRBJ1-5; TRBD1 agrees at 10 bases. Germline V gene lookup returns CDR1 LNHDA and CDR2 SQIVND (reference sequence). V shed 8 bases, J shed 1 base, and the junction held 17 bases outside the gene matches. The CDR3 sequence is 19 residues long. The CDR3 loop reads CASDTLDRGPLRSNQPQHF. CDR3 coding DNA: TGTGCCAGTGATACACTTGACAGGGGGCCTTTACGAAGCAATCAGCCCCAGCATTTT.

The CDR3, as DNA: TGCGCCAGCAGCTTGGATAGCTCCCCCAATGAGCAGTTCTTC. This translates into CASSLDSSPNEQFF. The chain carries TRBV5-1 and TRBJ2-1; no firm D call. V gave up 0 bases and J gave up 6 bases, with 10 bases separating them. CDR1 and CDR2 from the germline V gene are SGHRS and YFSETQ. This CDR3 contains 14 residues.

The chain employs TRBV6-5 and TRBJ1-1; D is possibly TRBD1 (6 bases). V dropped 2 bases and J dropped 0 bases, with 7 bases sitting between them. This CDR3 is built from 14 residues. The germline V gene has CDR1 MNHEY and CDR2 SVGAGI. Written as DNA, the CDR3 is TGTGCCAGCAGTTACAGGGACATGAACACTGAAGCTTTCTTT. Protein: CASSYRDMNTEAFF.

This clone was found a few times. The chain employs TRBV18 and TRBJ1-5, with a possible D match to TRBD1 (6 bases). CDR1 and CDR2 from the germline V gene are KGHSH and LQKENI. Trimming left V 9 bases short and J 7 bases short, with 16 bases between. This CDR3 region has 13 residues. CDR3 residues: CASEQGAGQPQHF. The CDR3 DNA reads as TGTGCCAGTGAACAGGGAGCGGGGCAGCCCCAGCATTTT. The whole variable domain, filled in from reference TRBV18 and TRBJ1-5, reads NAGVMQNPRHLVRRRGQEARLRCSPMKGHSHVYWYRQLPEEGLKFMVYLQKENIIDESGMPKERFSAEFPKEGPSILRIQQVVRGDSAAYFCASEQGAGQPQHFGDGTRLSIL.

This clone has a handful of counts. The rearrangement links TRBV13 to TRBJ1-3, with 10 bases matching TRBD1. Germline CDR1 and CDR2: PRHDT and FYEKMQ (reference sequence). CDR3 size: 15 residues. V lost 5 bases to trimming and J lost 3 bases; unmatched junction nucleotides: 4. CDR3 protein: CASSTDRGLGNTIYF. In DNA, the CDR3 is TGTGCCAGCAGCACCGACAGGGGGCTTGGAAACACCATATATTTT.

The CDR3 loop is CASSLYRVGDTQYF. CDR3 nucleotide sequence: TGTGCCAGCAGCCTATACAGGGTGGGAGATACGCAGTATTTT. The J gene is TRBJ2-3, the V gene TRBV7-8; TRBD1 is a possible D gene (6 bases). The CDR3 sequence is 14 residues long. Germline V gives CDR1 SGHVS, CDR2 FQNEAQ. Deletions cut 5 bases from V and 5 bases from J, with 14 bases between.

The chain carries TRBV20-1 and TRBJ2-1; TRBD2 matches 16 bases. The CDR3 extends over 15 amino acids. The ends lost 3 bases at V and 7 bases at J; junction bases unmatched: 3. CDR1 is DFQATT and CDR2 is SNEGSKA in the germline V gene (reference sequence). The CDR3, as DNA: TGCAGTGCTAGTCCGGGACTAGCGGGGGGGAATGAGCAGTTCTTC. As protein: CSASPGLAGGNEQFF.

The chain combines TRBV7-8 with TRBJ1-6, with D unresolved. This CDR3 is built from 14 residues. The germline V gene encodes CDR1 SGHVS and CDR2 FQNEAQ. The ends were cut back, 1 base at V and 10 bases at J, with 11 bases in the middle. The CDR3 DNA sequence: TGTGCCAGCAGCTTAGGGCCGGGGAGCTCACCCCTCCACTTT. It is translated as CASSLGPGSSPLHF.

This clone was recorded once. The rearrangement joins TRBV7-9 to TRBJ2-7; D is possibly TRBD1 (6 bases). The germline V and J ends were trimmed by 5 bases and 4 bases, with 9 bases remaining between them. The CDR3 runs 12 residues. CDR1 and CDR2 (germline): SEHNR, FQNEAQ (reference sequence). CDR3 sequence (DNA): TGTGCCAGCAGCGCTACAGGGTACGAGCAGTACTTC. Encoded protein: CASSATGYEQYF.

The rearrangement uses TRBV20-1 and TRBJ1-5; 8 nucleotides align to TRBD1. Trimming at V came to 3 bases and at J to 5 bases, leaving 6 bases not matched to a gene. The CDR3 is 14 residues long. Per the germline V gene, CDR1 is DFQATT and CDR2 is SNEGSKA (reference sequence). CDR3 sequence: CSASRPGQDQPQHF. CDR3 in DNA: TGCAGTGCTAGTAGACCGGGACAGGATCAGCCCCAGCATTTT.

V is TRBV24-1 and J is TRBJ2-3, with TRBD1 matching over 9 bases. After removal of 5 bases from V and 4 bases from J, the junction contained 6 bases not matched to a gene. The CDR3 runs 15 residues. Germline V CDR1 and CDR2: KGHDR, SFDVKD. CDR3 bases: TGTGCCACCAGTGCGACAGGGGGAGGGGCAGATACGCAGTATTTT. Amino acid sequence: CATSATGGGADTQYF.

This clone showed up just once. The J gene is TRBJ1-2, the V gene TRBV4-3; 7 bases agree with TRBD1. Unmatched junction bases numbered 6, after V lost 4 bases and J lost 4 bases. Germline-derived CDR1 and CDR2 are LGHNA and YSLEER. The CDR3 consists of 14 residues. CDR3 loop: CASSPTGPSYGYTF. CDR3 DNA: TGCGCCAGCAGCCCGACAGGGCCTAGCTATGGCTACACCTTC.

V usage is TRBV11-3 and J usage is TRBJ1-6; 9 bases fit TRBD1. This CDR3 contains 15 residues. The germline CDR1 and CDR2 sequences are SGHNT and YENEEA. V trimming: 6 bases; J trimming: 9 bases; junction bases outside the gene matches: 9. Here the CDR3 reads CASSSRTGVGSPLHF. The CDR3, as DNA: TGTGCCAGCAGTTCCAGGACAGGGGTGGGTTCACCCCTCCACTTT.

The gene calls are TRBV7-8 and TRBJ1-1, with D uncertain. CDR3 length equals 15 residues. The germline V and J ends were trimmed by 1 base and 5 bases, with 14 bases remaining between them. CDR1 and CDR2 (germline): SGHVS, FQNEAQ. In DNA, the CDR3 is TGTGCCAGCAGCTTAGAAGTTGCGGGCGGGACTGAAGCTTTCTTT. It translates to CASSLEVAGGTEAFF.

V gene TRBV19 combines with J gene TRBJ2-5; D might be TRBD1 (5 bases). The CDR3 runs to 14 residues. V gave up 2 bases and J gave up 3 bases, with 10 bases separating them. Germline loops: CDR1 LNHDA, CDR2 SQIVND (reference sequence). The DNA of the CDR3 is TGTGCCAGTAGTATAAAGTTCAGGGAAGAGACCCAGTACTTC. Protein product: CASSIKFREETQYF.